Presented here are 10 T cell receptor beta chains from one specimen sequenced in a study of T cell responses to AZD1222 COVID-19 vaccine. TCRdb keeps only in-frame clones here, not all; method: immunoSEQ multiplex PCR. Altogether around 200,000 clones are present, around 90% being singletons, with the ten largest covering 0.4% to 0.5%. The specimen was peripheral blood, collected on day 0 of AZD1222 vaccination. These receptors all stem from an adult in good health.

This chain connects TRBV7-9 to TRBJ1-5; tentatively, D is TRBD1 (6 bases). V gave up 5 bases and J gave up 8 bases, with 13 bases separating them. There are 13 residues in the CDR3. Germline V lookup: CDR1 SEHNR, CDR2 FQNEAQ (reference sequence). The CDR3 bases are TGTGCCAGCAGCGAGACAGGTTTTGAGCCCCAGCATTTT. The encoded protein is CASSETGFEPQHF. Full variable domain (missing parts from reference TRBV7-9 and TRBJ1-5): DTGVSQNPRHKITKRGQNVTFRCDPISEHNRLYWYRQTLGQGPEFLTYFQNEAQLEKSRLLSDRFSAERPKGSFSTLEIQRTEQGDSAMYLCASSETGFEPQHFGDGTRLSIL.

The J gene is TRBJ2-5, the V gene TRBV10-1; 12 bases are a match to TRBD2. Per germline, CDR1 WNHNN and CDR2 SYGVQD (reference sequence). Trimming removed 6 bases from V and 1 base from J; junction bases left unmatched: 6. CDR3 length: 16 residues. The CDR3, as DNA: TGCGCCAGCAGCCCCGGACTAGCGGGGAGCCAAGAGACCCAGTACTTC. Encoded protein: CASSPGLAGSQETQYF.

The chain couples TRBV28 to TRBJ2-5, with 11 positions matching TRBD2. Germline V gives CDR1 MDHEN, CDR2 SYDVKM. V was pared by 6 bases and J by 2 bases, with 11 bases of the junction left unmatched. This CDR3 is built from 17 residues. The CDR3 protein is CASSHEPSGGYQETQYF. DNA of the CDR3: TGTGCCAGCAGCCATGAGCCTAGCGGGGGGTATCAAGAGACCCAGTACTTC.

This chain uses TRBV19 with TRBJ1-5, with 9 nucleotides matching TRBD1. The CDR3 consists of 16 residues. Germline V gives CDR1 LNHDA, CDR2 SQIVND (reference sequence). V dropped 5 bases and J dropped 0; count of bases not matched to a gene: 5. CDR3 in amino acids: CASSGQGSYSNQPQHF. The CDR3 DNA is TGTGCCAGTAGTGGACAGGGGAGCTATAGCAATCAGCCCCAGCATTTT.

The CDR3 is CSAVAGGRYNEQFF. CDR3 coding DNA: TGCAGCGCGGTAGCGGGAGGGAGGTACAATGAGCAGTTCTTC. The chain is built from TRBV29-1 and TRBJ2-1; 11 nucleotides align to TRBD2. The junction had 6 bases not matched to a gene; V was cut back by 7 bases and J by 4 bases. The CDR3 is made up of 14 amino acids. In germline, CDR1 is SQVTM, CDR2 ANQGSEA.

The chain links TRBV18 to TRBJ1-5; 7 nucleotides match TRBD1. V dropped 2 bases and J dropped 2; count of bases not matched to a gene: 6. The germline CDR1 and CDR2 sequences are KGHSH and LQKENI. This CDR3 contains 16 residues. This CDR3 reads CASSPDDRAGNQPQHF. CDR3 nucleotides: TGTGCCAGCTCACCAGATGACAGGGCGGGCAATCAGCCCCAGCATTTT.

The CDR3 loop reads CATSRDARGKNSPLHF. DNA of the CDR3: TGTGCCACCAGCAGAGATGCCAGGGGGAAAAATTCACCCCTCCACTTT. The gene calls are TRBV15 and TRBJ1-6, with 7 bases that match TRBD1. CDR1 LNHNV and CDR2 YYDKDF come from the germline V gene (reference sequence). V shed 0 bases and J 7 bases; nucleotides not matched to a gene: 6. This CDR3 region has 16 residues.

This chain links TRBV2 with TRBJ1-6; tentatively, D is TRBD1 (5 bases). CDR3 size: 13 residues. From germline, CDR1 is SNHLY and CDR2 FYNNEI. V lost 7 bases and J 6 bases, leaving 10 bases between the germline ends. The CDR3 nucleotides read TGTGCCAGCACCGGGGCGCCTAATTCACCCCTCCACTTT. This translates into CASTGAPNSPLHF.

The V and J genes are TRBV28 and TRBJ1-4, with D possibly being TRBD1 (5 bases). Trimming shortened V by 7 bases and J by 0 bases, and 15 bases separated the two germline ends. Germline V CDR1 and CDR2: MDHEN, SYDVKM. This CDR3 has 16 residues. The DNA of the CDR3 is TGTGCCAGCAACTCTCAGAGGGGCTCAACTAATGAAAAACTGTTTTTT. Translating it yields CASNSQRGSTNEKLFF.

The V and J genes are TRBV6-2 or TRBV6-3 and TRBJ1-4, with a weak D call TRBD1 (5 bases). The germline CDR1 and CDR2 sequences are MNHEY and SVGEGT. The CDR3 loop spans 15 amino acids. V gave up 5 bases and J gave up 7 bases, with 17 bases separating them. The CDR3 reads CASSGPGPSVEKLFF. The CDR3 nucleotides are TGTGCCAGCAGTGGGCCGGGGCCAAGCGTTGAAAAACTGTTTTTT.